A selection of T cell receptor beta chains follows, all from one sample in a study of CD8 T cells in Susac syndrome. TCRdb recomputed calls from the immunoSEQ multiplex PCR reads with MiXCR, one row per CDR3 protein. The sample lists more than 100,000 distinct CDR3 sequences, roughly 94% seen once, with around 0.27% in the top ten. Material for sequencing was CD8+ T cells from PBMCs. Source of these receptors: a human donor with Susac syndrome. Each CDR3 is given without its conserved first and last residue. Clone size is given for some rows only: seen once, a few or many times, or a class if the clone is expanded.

CDR3 protein: SVGTVYGYT
V gene: TRBV29-1
J gene: TRBJ1-2
clone size: once

CDR3 protein: AWSVGGVKNTEAF
V gene: TRBV30
J gene: TRBJ1-1
clone size: -

CDR3 protein: ATSRVTFWEQY
V gene: TRBV15
J gene: TRBJ2-7
clone size: -

CDR3 protein: ASSSGGDYGYT
V gene: TRBV5-4
J gene: TRBJ1-2
clone size: few

CDR3 protein: ASSRGGGYT
V gene: TRBV12-3/TRBV12-4
J gene: TRBJ1-2
clone size: few

CDR3 protein: ASSVEGGQETQY
V gene: TRBV9
J gene: TRBJ2-5
clone size: -

CDR3 protein: ASSYRTGGGYGYT
V gene: TRBV6-5
J gene: TRBJ1-2
clone size: -

CDR3 protein: ASSLFDGQGAWELF
V gene: TRBV12-3/TRBV12-4
J gene: TRBJ2-2
clone size: -

CDR3 protein: ASSENTEAF
V gene: TRBV2
J gene: TRBJ1-1
clone size: -

CDR3 protein: SGQVADEQY
V gene: TRBV29-1
J gene: TRBJ2-7
clone size: -

CDR3 protein: ASSFGTRSYNEQF
V gene: TRBV3-1
J gene: TRBJ2-1
clone size: -

CDR3 protein: ASSLVGGDNEQF
V gene: TRBV7-2
J gene: TRBJ2-1
clone size: few

CDR3 protein: ASSHTSRPPPIRQY
V gene: TRBV6-1
J gene: TRBJ2-4
clone size: once

CDR3 protein: ASSEESGALGNEQY
V gene: TRBV6-1
J gene: TRBJ2-7
clone size: -

CDR3 protein: ASSQGRDQETQY
V gene: TRBV4-1
J gene: TRBJ2-5
clone size: -

CDR3 protein: ASSIGLAGGSYEQY
V gene: TRBV5-1
J gene: TRBJ2-7
clone size: -

CDR3 protein: ASSLVETQY
V gene: TRBV7-9
J gene: TRBJ2-5
clone size: few

CDR3 protein: ASSQVRGGFYGYT
V gene: TRBV4-3
J gene: TRBJ1-2
clone size: once

CDR3 protein: ASSQEQGTVYGYT
V gene: TRBV4-1
J gene: TRBJ1-2
clone size: -

CDR3 protein: ASSESAGSSTEAF
V gene: TRBV10-1
J gene: TRBJ1-1
clone size: -

CDR3 protein: SVEGDADSGANVLT
V gene: TRBV29-1
J gene: TRBJ2-6
clone size: -

CDR3 protein: ASSVATGGYEQY
V gene: TRBV9
J gene: TRBJ2-7
clone size: -

CDR3 protein: ASSRSLYNEQF
V gene: TRBV14
J gene: TRBJ2-1
clone size: -

CDR3 protein: ASSEYQGGGNQPQH
V gene: TRBV6-1
J gene: TRBJ1-5
clone size: -

CDR3 protein: ASSESEGTGSYNEQF
V gene: TRBV25-1
J gene: TRBJ2-1
clone size: once

CDR3 protein: ASSQDGGIYGYT
V gene: TRBV4-3
J gene: TRBJ1-2
clone size: -

CDR3 protein: ASSASDRGLGDTIY
V gene: TRBV5-6
J gene: TRBJ1-3
clone size: -

CDR3 protein: AISDGLDETQY
V gene: TRBV10-3
J gene: TRBJ2-5
clone size: once

CDR3 protein: ASSQLTATYEQY
V gene: TRBV4-1
J gene: TRBJ2-7
clone size: -

CDR3 protein: ASSMGQVGNSPLH
V gene: TRBV7-9
J gene: TRBJ1-6
clone size: -

CDR3 protein: ASSVNSGANVLT
V gene: TRBV9
J gene: TRBJ2-6
clone size: -

CDR3 protein: ASSQYAGETQY
V gene: TRBV3-1
J gene: TRBJ2-5
clone size: -

CDR3 protein: ASSYEGQGVSNYGYT
V gene: TRBV6-5
J gene: TRBJ1-2
clone size: -

CDR3 protein: ASSLGGSGVYNEQF
V gene: TRBV9
J gene: TRBJ2-1
clone size: -